One and the same sample provided the 30 T cell receptor beta chains below, sequenced in a study of blood T cell repertoires in COVID-19. Method: immunoSEQ multiplex PCR; TCRdb's copy keeps in-frame clones and lacks some. The table records over 200,000 clones, about four fifths of them present only once. The sample was peripheral blood. Receptors originate from a woman aged 35 to 49 with acute or convalescent COVID-19.

The chain recombines TRBV19 with TRBJ2-2, with a possible D match to TRBD2 (5 bases). V lost 7 bases and J 4 bases, leaving 19 bases between the germline ends. The CDR3 consists of 16 residues. The germline CDR1 and CDR2 sequences are LNHDA and SQIVND (reference sequence). The CDR3: CASKEVNLAGTGELFF. The CDR3 DNA is TGTGCCAGTAAGGAGGTTAACCTAGCCGGCACCGGGGAGCTGTTTTTT.

The chain employs TRBV2 and TRBJ1-1; 8 positions match TRBD1. With 10 bases clipped from V and 1 base from J, the junction kept 5 bases outside the gene matches. There are 13 residues in the CDR3. Germline V gene data show CDR1 as SNHLY and CDR2 as FYNNEI. The DNA for the CDR3 is TGTGCCACGTACGGACAGGGGAACACTGAAGCTTTCTTT. Its translation: CATYGQGNTEAFF.

The chain uses TRBV7-9 and TRBJ1-5, with TRBD1 identical over 9 bases. V lost 5 bases and J lost 5; bases outside the gene matches: 1. Germline V gene lookup returns CDR1 SEHNR and CDR2 FQNEAQ (reference sequence). The CDR3 is 13 residues long. The chain's CDR3 is CASSRDRDQPQHF. In DNA form, the CDR3 reads TGTGCCAGCAGCCGGGACAGGGATCAGCCCCAGCATTTT.

J is TRBJ2-7 and V is TRBV11-2; 9 bases line up with TRBD2. Germline V gene data show CDR1 as SGHAT and CDR2 as FQNNGV. V trimming: 5 bases; J trimming: 1 base; junction bases outside the gene matches: 9. The CDR3 sequence is 16 residues long. In DNA form, the CDR3 reads TGTGCCAGCAGCACTAGGAGCGGGGGGACTTCCTACGAGCAGTACTTC. It translates to CASSTRSGGTSYEQYF.

The chain joins TRBV3-1 (or the pseudogene TRBV3-2) to TRBJ1-4, with D perhaps matching TRBD1 (5 bases). The CDR3 has 14 residues. The V and J ends lost 4 bases and 8 bases respectively, with 14 bases between them. Germline V CDR1 and CDR2: LGHDT, YNNKEL (reference sequence). The CDR3 spells CASSPLGAGEKLFF. The CDR3, as DNA: TGTGCCAGCAGCCCTCTTGGGGCGGGGGAAAAACTGTTTTTT.

The chain combines TRBV27 with TRBJ2-1; D is unclear. V shed 2 bases and J shed 4 bases, with 6 bases lying between them. Looked up from germline, CDR1 is MNHEY and CDR2 is SMNVEV (reference sequence). The CDR3 covers 13 residues. In DNA form, the CDR3 reads TGTGCCAGCAGTTTACCTAAGTACAATGAGCAGTTCTTC. Protein sequence: CASSLPKYNEQFF.

This rearrangement joins TRBV18 to TRBJ2-5; TRBD1 aligns across 8 bases. Per germline, CDR1 KGHSH and CDR2 LQKENI. Unmatched junction bases numbered 6, after V lost 4 bases and J lost 2 bases. The CDR3 spans 15 residues. The CDR3 sequence: CASSRWTGQQETQYF. As DNA, the CDR3 is TGTGCCAGCTCACGCTGGACAGGGCAACAAGAGACCCAGTACTTC.

The CDR3 nucleotides read TGTGCCAGCAGCCAAGGGGACAGGGAGGGCAATGAGCAGTTCTTC. This translates into CASSQGDREGNEQFF. The rearrangement links TRBV4-2 to TRBJ2-1, with 9 nucleotides matching TRBD1. With V trimmed by 1 base and J by 6 bases, 4 bases remained unmatched. The CDR3 has 15 residues. The germline V gene encodes CDR1 LGHNA and CDR2 YNFKEQ.

This clone appeared a few times. The rearrangement joins TRBV5-4 to TRBJ2-1, with 10 bases lining up with TRBD1. This CDR3 spans 15 amino acids. Germline V lookup: CDR1 SGHNT, CDR2 YYREEE (reference sequence). V lost 4 bases to trimming and J lost 1 base; unmatched junction nucleotides: 2. CDR3 amino acids: CASSEGQGSYNEQFF. The CDR3 coding sequence is TGTGCCAGCAGCGAGGGACAGGGGTCCTACAATGAGCAGTTCTTC.

The CDR3 protein is CASSEVAGGPLLEAFF. In DNA form, the CDR3 reads TGTGCCAGCAGTGAAGTCGCAGGGGGTCCTCTCTTGGAAGCTTTCTTT. The chain links TRBV6-1 to TRBJ1-1, with 7 bases aligning to TRBD1. The V segment lost 1 base and the J segment 8 bases; nucleotides outside the gene matches: 13. The CDR3 covers 16 residues. The V gene's germline CDR1 is MNHNS and CDR2 SASEGT.

V is TRBV27 and J is TRBJ1-5; D gene ambiguous. Per the germline V gene, CDR1 is MNHEY and CDR2 is SMNVEV (reference sequence). Trimming cost V 6 bases and J 3 bases, with 18 bases left between them. The CDR3 extends over 16 amino acids. The CDR3 region is CASSPLLVENNQPQHF. The CDR3 region has the DNA TGTGCCAGCAGCCCCTTGTTAGTGGAGAACAATCAGCCCCAGCATTTT.

V is TRBV19 and J is TRBJ1-5, with 11 nucleotides matching TRBD1. V gave up 4 bases and J gave up 3 bases; unmatched junction bases: 2. Germline CDR1 LNHDA, CDR2 SQIVND (reference sequence). The CDR3 is 15 amino acids. The CDR3: CASSRTGGFNQPQHF. As DNA, the CDR3 is TGTGCCAGTAGTAGGACAGGGGGCTTCAATCAGCCCCAGCATTTT.

This chain joins TRBV7-6 and TRBJ2-3; TRBD2 matches 7 bases. The junction had 3 bases not matched to a gene; V was cut back by 5 bases and J by 1 base. CDR3 size: 14 residues. Germline assignment: CDR1 SGHVS and CDR2 FNYEAQ. The CDR3 DNA is TGTGCCAGCAGCCCTCGGGGGGGCACAGATACGCAGTATTTT. It encodes CASSPRGGTDTQYF.

This rearrangement joins TRBV6-2 or TRBV6-3 to TRBJ2-7; D remains unclear. The V and J ends lost 2 bases and 2 bases respectively, with 13 bases between them. This CDR3 comprises 15 residues. From germline, CDR1 is MNHEY and CDR2 SVGEGT. CDR3 nucleotide sequence: TGTGCCAGCAGTTACGTGCAGGCACAAACCTACGAGCAGTACTTC. Amino acid sequence: CASSYVQAQTYEQYF.

CDR3 sequence (DNA): TGTGCCAGCAGCCGCGGGGGCCAGCCCCAGCATTTT. Encoded protein: CASSRGGQPQHF. The rearrangement joins TRBV3-1 (or the pseudogene TRBV3-2) to TRBJ1-5, with D perhaps matching TRBD1 (6 bases). Trimming took 4 bases from V and 7 from J, leaving 8 bases between them. The length of the CDR3 is 12 residues. Per the germline V gene, CDR1 is LGHDT and CDR2 is YNNKEL (reference sequence).

This chain uses TRBV12-3 or TRBV12-4 with TRBJ2-3; no definite D call. This CDR3 spans 13 amino acids. V shed 2 bases and J shed 6 bases, with 9 bases lying between them. The CDR3 protein is CASSLKPPDTQYF. The CDR3 region has the DNA TGTGCCAGCAGTTTAAAGCCCCCGGATACGCAGTATTTT.

V is TRBV7-9 and J is TRBJ1-3, with 10 nucleotides matching TRBD1. The trim removed 5 bases at V and 4 bases at J, leaving 11 bases unmatched. The CDR3 is 17 amino acids. Germline V gene sequence: CDR1 SEHNR, CDR2 FQNEAQ (reference sequence). DNA of the CDR3: TGTGCCAGCAGCGGTCCTCTGGACAGGGGGACAGGAAACACCATATATTTT. Its protein product is CASSGPLDRGTGNTIYF. The complete variable domain, with remaining parts taken from reference TRBV7-9 and TRBJ1-3, reads DTGVSQNPRHKITKRGQNVTFRCDPISEHNRLYWYRQTLGQGPEFLTYFQNEAQLEKSRLLSDRFSAERPKGSFSTLEIQRTEQGDSAMYLCASSGPLDRGTGNTIYFGEGSWLTVV.

In nucleotides, the CDR3 is TGTGCCAGCAGTTACACATGGAACACTGAAGCTTTCTTT. Translation gives CASSYTWNTEAFF. This rearrangement joins TRBV12-3 or TRBV12-4 to TRBJ1-1; D unresolved. The V end lost 4 bases, the J end lost 1 base, and 7 bases lay between the germline ends. The CDR3 spans 13 residues.

V is TRBV6-6 and J is TRBJ2-2, with TRBD2 matching over 7 bases. The CDR3 length is 13 residues. Germline values: CDR1 MNHNY, CDR2 SVGAGI (reference sequence). V trimming: 6 bases; J trimming: 8 bases; junction bases outside the gene matches: 6. CDR3 nucleotides: TGTGCCAGCAGGCGACTAGCATCAGGGGAGCTGTTTTTT. The encoded protein is CASRRLASGELFF.

The chain joins TRBV25-1 to TRBJ2-7; D unresolved. Germline CDR1 MGHDK, CDR2 SYGVNS. The CDR3 has 11 amino acids. Trimming removed 6 bases at V and 3 bases at J, with 6 bases between. The CDR3 here is CASRLSYEQYF. The CDR3 region has the DNA TGTGCCAGCAGACTGAGCTACGAGCAGTACTTC.

The chain is built from TRBV2 and TRBJ2-1; 8 nucleotides line up with TRBD1. V lost 7 bases, J lost 6 bases, and 8 bases stayed unmatched. Germline lookup yields CDR1 SNHLY and CDR2 FYNNEI. The CDR3 is 14 amino acids. CDR3 in amino acids: CASTPGQVPNEQFF. The CDR3 DNA follows: TGTGCCAGCACCCCGGGACAGGTCCCCAATGAGCAGTTCTTC.

The rearrangement links TRBV23-1 to TRBJ2-1; 13 bases match TRBD2. TRBV23-1 is flagged as an ORF with uncertain function. This CDR3 comprises 19 residues. V lost 7 bases and J lost 1; bases outside the gene matches: 13. The DNA for the CDR3 is TGCGCCAGCATCCAAGGACTAGCGGGAGATCAAATTTCCTACAATGAGCAGTTCTTC. Translated, it gives CASIQGLAGDQISYNEQFF.

Here the CDR3 DNA reads TGTGCCAGTAGCCTATCCGGCACCGGGGAGCTGTTTTTT. Translation gives CASSLSGTGELFF. The chain uses TRBV19 and TRBJ2-2; D remains unclear. V lost 6 bases and J 4 bases, leaving 9 bases between the germline ends. Per the germline V gene, CDR1 is LNHDA and CDR2 is SQIVND (reference sequence). The CDR3 loop spans 13 amino acids.

Details on this clone: The sample has other DNA sequences that encode this CDR3 too. DNA for the CDR3: TGTGCCAGCAGCTCTCAGGGAAATCAGCCCCAGCATTTT. Translated: CASSSQGNQPQHF. V and J are TRBV5-5 and TRBJ1-5, with D possibly matching TRBD1 (5 bases). V was pared by 3 bases and J by 4 bases, with 8 bases between. The germline V gene has CDR1 SGHKS and CDR2 YYEKEE (reference sequence). The CDR3 spans 13 residues.

A few counts support this clone. The V call is TRBV21-1, the J call TRBJ2-1; the table assigns TRBD2, which was not confirmed against the DNA. TRBV21-1 is noted as a pseudogene. CDR3 length: 18 amino acids. CDR3 in DNA: TGTGCCAGCAGCAAAGACGGCCGAGGGAGAAAGGCCGGCAATGAGCAGTTCTTC. Its protein product is CASSKDGRGRKAGNEQFF.

The CDR3 loop reads CASSLMVGQGNIQYF. DNA for the CDR3: TGTGCCAGCAGCTTAATGGTTGGACAGGGAAACATTCAGTACTTC. The gene calls are TRBV7-3 and TRBJ2-4; TRBD1 matches at 8 bases. V gave up 1 base and J gave up 6 bases; unmatched junction bases: 5. The CDR3 loop spans 15 amino acids. Germline CDR1 and CDR2: SGHTA and FQGTGA.

This rearrangement joins TRBV6-1 to TRBJ1-5, with a weak D call TRBD1 (6 bases). Trimming removed 1 base from V and 4 bases from J, with 17 bases in between. From germline, CDR1 is MNHNS and CDR2 SASEGT. CDR3 length equals 17 residues. CDR3 in amino acids: CASSEGGHGAKNQPQHF. The CDR3 DNA is TGTGCCAGCAGTGAAGGGGGACATGGAGCCAAAAATCAGCCCCAGCATTTT.

J is TRBJ2-7 and V is TRBV30; TRBD2 agrees at 12 bases. The CDR3 runs to 14 residues. Germline values: CDR1 GTSNPN, CDR2 SVGIG (reference sequence). V gave up 2 bases and J gave up 7 bases; unmatched junction bases: 6. The CDR3 DNA reads as TGTGCCTGGAGTCGGCTAGCGGGGGGGGAGGAGCAGTACTTC. This codes for CAWSRLAGGEEQYF.

The CDR3 nucleotides read TGTGCCAGCAGTGAAGGGGCGGGAGATTATGGCTACACCTTC. Its translation is CASSEGAGDYGYTF. The chain has TRBV2 and TRBJ1-2; D gene uncertain. The CDR3 loop spans 14 amino acids. Germline CDR1 reads SNHLY; CDR2 reads FYNNEI. The V gene lost 1 base and the J gene lost 5 bases, with 11 bases spanning the gap.

The V call is TRBV12-5, the J call TRBJ1-3; 12 bases align to TRBD1. After removal of 6 bases from V and 2 bases from J, the junction contained 11 bases not matched to a gene. The CDR3 is 18 residues long. Per germline, CDR1 LGHNT and CDR2 FRNRAP. The CDR3 loop reads CASGSVPGQGAAGNTIYF. The DNA for the CDR3 is TGTGCTAGTGGCTCCGTCCCGGGACAGGGGGCGGCTGGAAACACCATATATTTT.